Sequencing of this T cell receptor beta chain was carried out in a study of T cell responses to AZD1222 COVID-19 vaccine. Assay: immunoSEQ multiplex PCR; the TCRdb copy retains only in-frame clones and omits some. The sample has about 120,000 clones, 90% seen once. V was cut by 4 bases and J by 2 bases, with 15 bases left in between. CDR1 is MDHEN, CDR2 SYDVKM, per germline. CDR3 length: 15 residues. This clonotype was sampled from an adult who received the MenACWY meningococcal vaccine as a control. Source: peripheral blood, taken 28 days after the second dose of the MenACWY control vaccine. The chain recombines TRBV28 with TRBJ2-7; D possibly uses TRBD1 or TRBD2 (5 bases each). CDR3 bases: TGTGCCAGCAGTTACCCCCAGGTGGGGGCCTACGAGCAGTACTTC. Translating gives CASSYPQVGAYEQYF.